This is a list of T cell receptor beta chains from one sample in a study of blood T cell repertoires in COVID-19. Sequencing used immunoSEQ multiplex PCR; TCRdb keeps in-frame clones, though not all of them. The data hold around 31,000 clones, with approximately 91% observed a single time. Specimen: peripheral blood. These receptor sequences come from a man aged 55 to 70 with COVID-19, enrolled during active disease. Each CDR3 is given without its conserved first and last residue. Fields, in order: V gene, CDR3 protein.

TRBV19,ASSILAGSSYNEQF
TRBV28,ASSEMELAKNIQY
TRBV5-1,ASSPDRERIYGYT
TRBV5-8,ASSPGLAGVADTQY
TRBV5-1,ASSTGLAGDMDEQF
TRBV7-9,ASSLGGLAGVFYEQY
TRBV6-1,ASSEGGWGPTEAF
TRBV28,ASRTEGASHSPLH
TRBV7-8,ASAIRVGGDTEAF
TRBV27,ASSLSIEARGEQY
TRBV7-2,ASSFTGTIY
TRBV2,ASSETRGANQPQH
TRBV7-8,ASSLDSQGTQY
TRBV11-2,ASSRGAQNTQY
TRBV5-6,ASSFPDSYGYT
TRBV24-1,ATTEGHANTGELF
TRBV9,ASSERSPPTGVVTNEKLF
TRBV6-2/TRBV6-3,ASSYSLFDYEQY
TRBV30,AWSVPGHKAAQY
TRBV19,ASSGATSNYGYT
TRBV5-1,ASSLDSGNQPQH
TRBV16,ASSPTTTGDTQY
TRBV9,ASSVGSGVDTIY
TRBV24-1,ATSDNGRASETQY
TRBV11-2,ASSLGGDTDTQY
TRBV19,ASAGEGTNEQF
TRBV18,ASSQERSSYNEQF
TRBV28,ATRGPNTEAF
TRBV10-3,AISESLAGGRDTQY
TRBV3-1/TRBV3-2,ASTAGPSYEQY
TRBV6-6,ASSPKAGTSGDNEQF
TRBV5-1,ASSSTPAGSGYEQY
TRBV6-2/TRBV6-3,ASSYQTDRGGNEQF
TRBV18,ASSGIRGEQF
TRBV24-1,ATSDQGQHTYNEQF
TRBV14,ASSLAQGTAVGEQF
TRBV5-6,ASSFLADNEQF
TRBV2,ASSVSGVNSPLH
TRBV6-5,ASSPPGGTYEQY
TRBV7-8,ASRHERDPHEQY
TRBV27,ASSFGTLTDTQY
TRBV28,ASSAQGIGGYT